Listed below are T cell receptor beta chains from one sample, sequenced in a study of post-analysis software for immune sequencing data. TCRdb used MiXCR to reprocess the PCR reads, holding one entry per CDR3 protein. The repertoire holds about 400,000 distinct CDR3 sequences, around a third seen once, with 13% in the top ten. The sample was blood. Receptor source: a girl aged 5-17 years with multiple sclerosis. Each CDR3 is given with its conserved first and last residue. The order of the fields is D gene, V gene, clone size, J gene, CDR3 protein, CDR3 DNA. D genes are given only for firm matches. A row's size may be missing; if present it is once, few, many or a size class.

d_gene: .; v_gene: TRBV20-1; abundance: .; j_gene: TRBJ2-1; CDR3aa: CSGRGSSYNEQFF; CDR3nt: TGCAGTGGAAGGGGGAGCTCCTACAATGAGCAGTTCTTC
d_gene: TRBD1; v_gene: TRBV5-1; abundance: .; j_gene: TRBJ2-6; CDR3aa: CASSLGDRVGTGANVLTF; CDR3nt: TGCGCCAGCAGCTTGGGGGACAGAGTAGGAACTGGGGCCAACGTCCTGACTTTC
d_gene: TRBD2; v_gene: TRBV29-1; abundance: .; j_gene: TRBJ2-7; CDR3aa: CSVRTSGEQYF; CDR3nt: TGCAGCGTGAGGACTAGCGGCGAGCAGTACTTC
d_gene: .; v_gene: TRBV12-3/TRBV12-4; abundance: few; j_gene: TRBJ1-1; CDR3aa: CASSPPGAQAFF; CDR3nt: TGTGCCAGCAGTCCCCCGGGGGCACAAGCTTTCTTT
d_gene: .; v_gene: TRBV29-1; abundance: .; j_gene: TRBJ2-7; CDR3aa: CSVEDQDTYEQYF; CDR3nt: TGCAGCGTTGAAGATCAAGACACCTACGAGCAGTACTTC
d_gene: .; v_gene: TRBV12-3/TRBV12-4; abundance: few; j_gene: TRBJ1-6; CDR3aa: CASSLSDLTPLHF; CDR3nt: TGTGCCAGCAGTTTAAGTGATCTCACACCCCTCCACTTT
d_gene: TRBD1; v_gene: TRBV6-5; abundance: few; j_gene: TRBJ1-2; CDR3aa: CASRERGQVVYGYTF; CDR3nt: TGTGCCAGCAGGGAAAGGGGGCAGGTGGTCTATGGCTACACCTTC
d_gene: .; v_gene: TRBV20-1; abundance: once; j_gene: TRBJ1-3; CDR3aa: CSARDRGNTIYF; CDR3nt: TGCAGTGCTAGAGACAGGGGCAACACCATATATTTT
d_gene: .; v_gene: TRBV6-5; abundance: .; j_gene: TRBJ2-2; CDR3aa: CASGYSDRLYTGELFF; CDR3nt: TGTGCCAGCGGTTACTCCGACAGACTTTACACCGGGGAGCTGTTTTTT
d_gene: TRBD2; v_gene: TRBV20-1; abundance: .; j_gene: TRBJ2-4; CDR3aa: CSARDGRGDIQYF; CDR3nt: TGCAGTGCTAGGGACGGGCGGGGGGACATTCAGTACTTC
d_gene: TRBD2; v_gene: TRBV7-9; abundance: .; j_gene: TRBJ2-5; CDR3aa: CASSPNSGAETQYF; CDR3nt: TGTGCCAGCAGTCCTAATAGCGGGGCGGAGACCCAGTACTTC
d_gene: .; v_gene: TRBV7-6; abundance: many; j_gene: TRBJ2-3; CDR3aa: CASSLSGGTDTQYF; CDR3nt: TGTGCCAGCAGCTTATCAGGAGGCACAGATACGCAGTATTTT
d_gene: .; v_gene: TRBV12-3/TRBV12-4; abundance: .; j_gene: TRBJ2-7; CDR3aa: CASSLRGGGLSEQYF; CDR3nt: TGTGCCAGCAGTTTAAGAGGAGGTGGGTTGAGCGAGCAGTACTTC
d_gene: TRBD1; v_gene: TRBV10-3; abundance: .; j_gene: TRBJ2-7; CDR3aa: CAITLGQGSYEQYF; CDR3nt: TGTGCCATCACCCTGGGACAGGGCTCCTACGAGCAGTACTTC
d_gene: TRBD1; v_gene: TRBV6-5; abundance: many; j_gene: TRBJ2-1; CDR3aa: CASRHGQGGNEQFF; CDR3nt: TGTGCCAGCAGACACGGACAGGGCGGCAATGAGCAGTTCTTC
d_gene: TRBD2; v_gene: TRBV28; abundance: .; j_gene: TRBJ2-5; CDR3aa: CASSPETSGGAGETQYF; CDR3nt: TGTGCCAGCAGTCCAGAGACTAGCGGGGGGGCCGGGGAGACCCAGTACTTC
d_gene: TRBD1; v_gene: TRBV30; abundance: once; j_gene: TRBJ1-2; CDR3aa: CAWSVQGDYGYTF; CDR3nt: TGTGCCTGGAGTGTACAGGGGGACTATGGCTACACCTTC
d_gene: TRBD2; v_gene: TRBV6-5; abundance: once; j_gene: TRBJ2-1; CDR3aa: CASSYSVSGGSYNEQFF; CDR3nt: TGTGCCAGCAGTTACTCTGTAAGCGGGGGTTCCTACAATGAGCAGTTCTTC
d_gene: TRBD1; v_gene: TRBV5-1; abundance: .; j_gene: TRBJ2-1; CDR3aa: CASSSGQTFNEQFF; CDR3nt: TGCGCCAGCAGCTCGGGACAGACTTTCAATGAGCAGTTCTTC
d_gene: TRBD2; v_gene: TRBV27; abundance: .; j_gene: TRBJ2-2; CDR3aa: CASSLGGLANAGELFF; CDR3nt: TGTGCCAGCAGTTTAGGGGGACTAGCGAACGCCGGGGAGCTGTTTTTT